These 5 T cell receptor beta chains share one sample of origin, sequenced in a study of CD4 T cells in relation to SARS-CoV-2 and coronaviruses. Their cognate antigens are unknown. The unexposed donors gave CD4+ T cells in about 2011-2018, prior to COVID-19. Isolation of CD4+ T cells took place after approximately 11 days in culture. The data were produced by immunoSEQ multiplex PCR, yet TCRdb's version contains in-frame clones alone and is incomplete. The sample has 30,000 or so clones, roughly 78% seen once. Sequencing was performed on CD4+ T cells from PBMCs, cultured in vitro. Source of these receptors: a human donor in good health.

The chain joins TRBV5-6 to TRBJ2-2; D call uncertain. Germline CDR1 SGHDT, CDR2 YYEEEE. CDR3 size: 14 residues. Deletions cut 2 bases from V and 3 bases from J, with 8 bases between. For the CDR3, the DNA is TGTGCCAGCAGCTTAGGCCGAGACACCGGGGAGCTGTTTTTT. It yields the protein CASSLGRDTGELFF.

The chain combines TRBV20-1 with TRBJ2-5; D gene ambiguous. V was shortened by 7 bases and J by 0 bases, with 6 bases between the two germline ends. CDR3 length: 11 amino acids. Germline lookup yields CDR1 DFQATT and CDR2 SNEGSKA (reference sequence). The CDR3 nucleotides read TGCAGTGGAGAAAACCAAGAGACCCAGTACTTC. It codes for CSGENQETQYF.

CDR3 DNA: TGTGCCAGCAGCGTAGCCCCGACAGGGGGGTACGAGCAGTACTTC. Translated: CASSVAPTGGYEQYF. V and J are TRBV9 and TRBJ2-7; 9 bases are a match to TRBD1. The CDR3 has 15 residues. CDR1 SGDLS and CDR2 YYNGEE come from the germline V gene. Losses at the gene ends were 0 bases for V and 4 bases for J; bases not matched to a gene: 5.

The chain carries TRBV9 and TRBJ2-5, with 13 nucleotides matching TRBD2. CDR1 is SGDLS, CDR2 YYNGEE, per germline. The length of the CDR3 is 16 residues. The V gene end was trimmed by 3 bases and the J gene end by 4 bases; junction bases not matched to a gene: 6. Here the CDR3 DNA reads TGTGCCAGCAGCGAAACTAGCGGGGGGGCCCGAGAGACCCAGTACTTC. Encoded protein: CASSETSGGARETQYF.

V gene TRBV5-1 combines with J gene TRBJ1-2, with D possibly TRBD1 on 5 matching bases. Per the germline V gene, CDR1 is SGHRS and CDR2 is YFSETQ. The CDR3 totals 15 residues. The ends were cut back, 5 bases at V and 8 bases at J, with 22 bases in the middle. CDR3 nucleotide sequence: TGCGCCAGCAGGGAAACAGGTGCCTCGGTCGGGGGCTACACCTTC. It yields the protein CASRETGASVGGYTF.